Sequencing of this T cell receptor beta chain was carried out in a study of brain T cells in children with intractable seizures. Study-level points and caveats: Absence of clones before surgery may stem from lower sequencing depth.

Profiling relied on immunoSEQ multiplex PCR, and the TCRdb table lists in-frame clones only, not all of them. In the table there are about 350,000 clones, over 90% of which are singletons. Regarding time point: blood from clinic visit 5 months post-surgery; TSC patient then seizure free. On this clone: Its antigen is not identified.

The sample in question was peripheral blood, obtained about 5 months after surgery. The TCR sequence derives from a boy under two years old with tuberous sclerosis and intractable seizures.

CDR3 nucleotides: TGTGCCAGCTCATCCTCCCGGGACAGGAACAACTATGGCTACACCTTC. Translating gives CASSSSRDRNNYGYTF. The chain couples TRBV18 to TRBJ1-2; 8 nucleotides agree with TRBD1. CDR3 length equals 16 residues. V was pared by 5 bases and J by 2 bases, with 10 bases of the junction left unmatched. Germline V lookup: CDR1 KGHSH, CDR2 LQKENI.